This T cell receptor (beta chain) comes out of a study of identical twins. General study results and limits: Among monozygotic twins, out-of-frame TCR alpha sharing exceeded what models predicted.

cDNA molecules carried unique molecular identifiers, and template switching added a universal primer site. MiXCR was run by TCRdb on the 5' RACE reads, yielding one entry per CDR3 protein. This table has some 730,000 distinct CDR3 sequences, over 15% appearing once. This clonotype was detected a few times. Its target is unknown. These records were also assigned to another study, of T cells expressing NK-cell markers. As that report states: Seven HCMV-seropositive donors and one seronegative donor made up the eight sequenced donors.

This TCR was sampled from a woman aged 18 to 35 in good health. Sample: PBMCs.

The CDR3 protein is CASGGGLAPLGAQYF. The CDR3 DNA follows: TGTGCCAGCGGTGGGGGACTAGCCCCTCTCGGGGCCCAGTACTTC. The chain has TRBV7-2 and TRBJ2-5, with 9 positions matching TRBD2. The junction had 16 bases not matched to a gene; V was cut back by 8 bases and J by 9 bases. CDR1 and CDR2 (germline): SGHTA, FQGNSA. The CDR3 totals 15 residues. Using reference TRBV7-2 and TRBJ2-5 for the parts outside the CDR3, the full variable domain is GAGVSQSPSNKVTEKGKDVELRCDPISGHTALYWYRQSLGQGLEFLIYFQGNSAPDKSGLPSDRFSAERTGGSVSTLTIQRTQQEDSAVYLCASGGGLAPLGAQYFGPGTRLLVL.